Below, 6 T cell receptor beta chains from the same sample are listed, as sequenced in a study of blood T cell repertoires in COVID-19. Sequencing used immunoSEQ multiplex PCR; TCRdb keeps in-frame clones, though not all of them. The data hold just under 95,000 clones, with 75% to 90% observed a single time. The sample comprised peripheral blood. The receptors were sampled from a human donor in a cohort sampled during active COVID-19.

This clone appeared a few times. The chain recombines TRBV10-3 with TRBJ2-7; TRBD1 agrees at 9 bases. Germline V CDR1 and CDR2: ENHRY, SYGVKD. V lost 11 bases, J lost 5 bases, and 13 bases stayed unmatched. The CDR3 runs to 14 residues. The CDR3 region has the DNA TGTGCCGTCCGGGGGACAGGGTCGGACCACGAGCAGTACTTC. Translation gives CAVRGTGSDHEQYF.

CDR3: CASSLRTSGSIQEQYF. As DNA, the CDR3 is TGTGCCAGCAGCTTACGGACTAGCGGGAGTATACAGGAGCAGTACTTC. The chain recombines TRBV11-2 with TRBJ2-7; the match to TRBD2 covers 13 bases. Germline V gives CDR1 SGHAT, CDR2 FQNNGV. This CDR3 is 16 amino acids long. Losses at the gene ends were 2 bases for V and 7 bases for J; bases not matched to a gene: 8. Full variable domain (missing parts from reference TRBV11-2 and TRBJ2-7): EAGVAQSPRYKIIEKRQSVAFWCNPISGHATLYWYQQILGQGPKLLIQFQNNGVVDDSQLPKDRFSAERLKGVDSTLKIQPAKLEDSAVYLCASSLRTSGSIQEQYFGPGTRLTVT.

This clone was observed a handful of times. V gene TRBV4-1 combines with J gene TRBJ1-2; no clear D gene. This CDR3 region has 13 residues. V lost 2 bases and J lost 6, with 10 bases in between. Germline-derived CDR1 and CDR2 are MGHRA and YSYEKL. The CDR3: CASSQSRMDGYTF. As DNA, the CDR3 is TGCGCCAGCAGCCAAAGCAGGATGGATGGCTACACCTTC.

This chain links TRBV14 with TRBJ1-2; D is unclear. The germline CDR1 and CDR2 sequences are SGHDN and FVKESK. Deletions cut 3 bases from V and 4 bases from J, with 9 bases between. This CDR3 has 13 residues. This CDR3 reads CASSHGGVYGYTF. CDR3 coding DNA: TGTGCCAGCAGCCACGGCGGGGTCTATGGCTACACCTTC.

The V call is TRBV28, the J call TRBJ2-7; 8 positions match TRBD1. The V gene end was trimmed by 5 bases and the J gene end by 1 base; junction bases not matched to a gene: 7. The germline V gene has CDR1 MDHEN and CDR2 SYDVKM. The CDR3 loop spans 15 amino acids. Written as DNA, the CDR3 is TGTGCCAGCAGTCTGGGCAGGGGGCGATCCTACGAGCAGTACTTC. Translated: CASSLGRGRSYEQYF.

The CDR3 here is CSVVGASGRTAYEQYF. DNA of the CDR3: TGCAGCGTTGTAGGGGCCAGCGGGAGGACCGCCTACGAGCAGTACTTC. The chain joins TRBV29-1 to TRBJ2-7; 9 bases match TRBD2. V gave up 4 bases and J gave up 2 bases; unmatched junction bases: 12. Germline assignment: CDR1 SQVTM and CDR2 ANQGSEA. CDR3 length: 16 amino acids.